This paragraph reports one T cell receptor (beta chain). Antigen unknown. TCR alpha and TCR beta cDNA libraries carrying sample barcodes and UMIs came from 5'RACE with constant-segment primers. TCRdb recomputed calls from the 5' RACE reads with MiXCR, one row per CDR3 protein. The table includes about 400,000 distinct CDR3 sequences, less than 25% detected once. This entry comes from a study of T-cell memory formation after mild COVID-19. Study findings and constraints: CD4+ contracting clones were mainly CM and EM; CD8+ ones, EMRA. Several responding clones turned up in pre-infection memory, indicating that cross-reactive memory may have taken part. Researchers could not confirm that second-wave clones peaking on day 37 targeted SARS-CoV-2.

The clonotype was recovered from an adult woman who had mild COVID-19 (a few samples of this study predate the infection). Cell type and time point are not known. Sample: PBMCs or a T cell subset sorted from them (not recorded which).

The CDR3 reads CASSYGQGANNEQFF. The CDR3 region has the DNA TGCGCCAGCAGCTACGGTCAGGGGGCAAACAATGAGCAGTTCTTC. The chain couples TRBV5-1 to TRBJ2-1, with 8 bases that match TRBD1. The V segment lost 3 bases and the J segment 5 bases; nucleotides outside the gene matches: 7. The CDR3 is made up of 15 amino acids. Germline CDR1 reads SGHRS; CDR2 reads YFSETQ.